The 10 T cell receptor beta chains reported below all come from one sample, sequenced in a study of human T cells and chemical hapten exposure. Time point reported: pre-sensitization, week 0. Documented treatment: therapeutic diphenylcyclopropenone sensitization with weekly scalp DPC. TCRdb itself ran the RACE reads through MiXCR, one entry per CDR3 protein. The sample lists 350,000 to 450,000 distinct CDR3 sequences, around 5.5% occurring once. The specimen was whole blood, collected in connection with sensitization to the hapten diphenylcyclopropenone (DPC). These receptors all come from a woman between 45 and 65 years old with alopecia areata. Some clones in this sample may be carry-over from other donors' samples.

Only a few counts were recorded for this clonotype. For the CDR3, the DNA is TGTGCCAGCAGCTCGTGGGCAGGGGGCGCTTTGAACACTGAAGCTTTCTTT. Its protein is CASSSWAGGALNTEAFF. The chain links TRBV7-2 to TRBJ1-1; TRBD1 agrees at 8 bases. CDR1 is SGHTA and CDR2 is FQGNSA in the germline V gene. V shed 4 bases and J 0 bases; nucleotides not matched to a gene: 10. The CDR3 extends over 17 amino acids.

CDR3 residues: CASSLFAGGLNNEQFF. In DNA, the CDR3 is TGTGCCAGCAGCTTATTTGCGGGGGGCTTGAACAATGAGCAGTTCTTC. The V call is TRBV7-2, the J call TRBJ2-1; TRBD2 agrees at 8 bases. Germline CDR1 SGHTA, CDR2 FQGNSA. J gave up 5 bases and V 2 bases, and 8 bases lay outside the gene matches. This CDR3 has 16 residues. The full variable domain, its missing parts supplied by reference TRBV7-2 and TRBJ2-1, is GAGVSQSPSNKVTEKGKDVELRCDPISGHTALYWYRQSLGQGLEFLIYFQGNSAPDKSGLPSDRFSAERTGGSVSTLTIQRTQQEDSAVYLCASSLFAGGLNNEQFFGPGTRLTVL.

This clonotype was found a few times. The V call is TRBV20-1, the J call TRBJ2-1; 13 bases are shared with TRBD2. V trimming: 6 bases; J trimming: 10 bases; junction bases outside the gene matches: 9. CDR1 and CDR2 (germline): DFQATT, SNEGSKA (reference sequence). The CDR3 sequence is 14 residues long. The CDR3 DNA follows: TGCAGTGCACCAACTAGCGGGGGGGCATACGAGCAGTTCTTC. Protein product: CSAPTSGGAYEQFF.

This clonotype was observed many times. The chain is built from TRBV4-2 and TRBJ2-3; 11 nucleotides match TRBD2. The germline gives CDR1 LGHNA, CDR2 YNFKEQ. The CDR3 length is 15 residues. V lost 5 bases and J lost 0; bases outside the gene matches: 1. The CDR3 here is CASSRTSGSTDTQYF. DNA of the CDR3: TGTGCCAGCAGCAGGACTAGCGGGAGCACAGATACGCAGTATTTT.

This clonotype was detected a few times. This chain uses TRBV12-3 or TRBV12-4 with TRBJ2-2, with 13 bases aligning to TRBD2. V was pared by 5 bases and J by 6 bases, with 6 bases of the junction left unmatched. This CDR3 has 16 residues. CDR3 loop: CASSHKLAGGAGELFF. The CDR3, as DNA: TGTGCCAGCAGTCACAAACTAGCGGGAGGGGCCGGGGAGCTGTTTTTT.

Worth noting for this clonotype: A much larger clonotype is one base distant, so this may be a read error. It is likely a read error, because the conserved phenylalanine at the end of the CDR3 is missing. As DNA, the CDR3 is TGCAGCGTTGAATGGGCGGGACAGGGATATGAGACCCAGTACTTG. Translation gives CSVEWAGQGYETQYL. This chain links TRBV29-1 with TRBJ2-5; 9 bases match TRBD1. CDR1 is SQVTM, CDR2 ANQGSEA, per germline. V shed 2 bases and J 5 bases; nucleotides not matched to a gene: 9. The CDR3 loop spans 15 amino acids.

This clonotype appeared many times. The chain recombines TRBV12-3 or TRBV12-4 with TRBJ1-1; 9 bases fit TRBD1. The CDR3 is 15 residues long. V lost 5 bases to trimming and J lost 4 bases; unmatched junction nucleotides: 8. The CDR3 is CASSPGQGVSTEAFF. CDR3 DNA: TGTGCCAGCAGTCCGGGACAGGGTGTGAGCACTGAAGCTTTCTTT.

This chain joins TRBV11-2 and TRBJ2-1; 7 positions agree with TRBD2. This CDR3 has 15 amino acids. Trimming took 6 bases from V and 7 from J; bases not matched to a gene: 12. The V gene's germline CDR1 is SGHAT and CDR2 FQNNGV. The CDR3 region has the DNA TGTGCCAGCAGACGCGCGGGGAGGGCTAAAAATGAGCAGTTCTTC. Protein product: CASRRAGRAKNEQFF.

The chain recombines TRBV20-1 with TRBJ2-1; the match to TRBD2 covers 12 bases. Germline loops: CDR1 DFQATT, CDR2 SNEGSKA (reference sequence). V was clipped by 5 bases and J by 6 bases; unmatched bases: 8. The CDR3 has 15 amino acids. DNA for the CDR3: TGCAGTGCTTATCCTAGCGGGAGGGCCTTCAATGAGCAGTTCTTC. Its protein product is CSAYPSGRAFNEQFF.

This clonotype was observed many times. The CDR3 here is CATSAADAYSNQPQHF. The CDR3 DNA sequence: TGTGCCACCAGTGCCGCCGATGCCTATAGCAATCAGCCCCAGCATTTT. The J gene is TRBJ1-5, the V gene TRBV24-1; D is ambiguous. Trimming pared 5 bases from V and 0 bases from J, leaving 13 bases between. This CDR3 has 16 amino acids. Looked up from germline, CDR1 is KGHDR and CDR2 is SFDVKD.